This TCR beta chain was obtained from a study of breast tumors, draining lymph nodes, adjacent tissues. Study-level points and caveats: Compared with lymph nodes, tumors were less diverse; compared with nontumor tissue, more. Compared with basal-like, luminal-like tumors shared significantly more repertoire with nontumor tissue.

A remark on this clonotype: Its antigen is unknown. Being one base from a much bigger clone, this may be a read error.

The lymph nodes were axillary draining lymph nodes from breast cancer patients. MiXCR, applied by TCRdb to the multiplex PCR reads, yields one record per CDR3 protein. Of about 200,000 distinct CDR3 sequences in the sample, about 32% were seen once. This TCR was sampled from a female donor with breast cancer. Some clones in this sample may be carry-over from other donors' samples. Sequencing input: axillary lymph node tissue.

The CDR3 region has the DNA TGTGCCAGCAGCCTCCTGCCGGCGTACGAGCAGTACTTC. It specifies CASSLLPAYEQYF. The rearrangement joins TRBV5-5 to TRBJ2-7; D is unresolved. The CDR3 spans 13 residues. In germline, CDR1 is SGHKS, CDR2 YYEKEE (reference sequence). V lost 4 bases, J lost 4 bases, and 12 bases lay in between.